Listed below are T cell receptor beta chains from one sample, sequenced in a study of blood T cell repertoires in COVID-19. Clones were sequenced by immunoSEQ multiplex PCR, and TCRdb holds only the in-frame ones, with some missing. Seen here are 250,000 to 400,000 clones, 87% observed once, and the top ten hold 1%. Material: peripheral blood. The receptors originated from a man in his fifties or sixties with active or convalescent COVID-19. Each CDR3 is given with its conserved first and last residue. The D gene is left open where the match is weak. The listing skips clone size in some rows; elsewhere it reads once, few, many or a size class.

d_gene | j_gene | abundance | v_gene | CDR3nt | CDR3aa
NA | TRBJ1-5 | NA | TRBV30 | TGTGCCTGGTCGAGGGACAATCAGCCCCAGCATTTT | CAWSRDNQPQHF
NA | TRBJ1-3 | once | TRBV5-1 | TGCGCCAGCAGCCAGGGATCTGGAAACACCATATATTTT | CASSQGSGNTIYF
NA | TRBJ2-4 | NA | TRBV6-1 | TGTGCCAGCAGTGCTCGACAGAGGTACCAGGGAAACATTCAGTACTTC | CASSARQRYQGNIQYF
NA | TRBJ2-5 | NA | TRBV5-1 | TGCGCCAGCAGCATACAAGAGACCCAGTACTTC | CASSIQETQYF
TRBD1 | TRBJ1-4 | NA | TRBV29-1 | TGCAGCGTTGAAGATCACGACAGGGGACGGGAAAAACTGTTTTTT | CSVEDHDRGREKLFF
TRBD2 | TRBJ2-1 | NA | TRBV7-8 | TGTGCCAGCAGCATAATGGGTGGGCCGGGAGTAGCGGGTGAGCAGTTCTTC | CASSIMGGPGVAGEQFF
NA | TRBJ2-2 | NA | TRBV7-3 | TGTGCCAGCAGCTTGCGGGTTTCCACCGGGGAGCTGTTTTTT | CASSLRVSTGELFF
TRBD1 | TRBJ2-5 | NA | TRBV5-3 | TGTGCCAGAAGCTATAGGACAGGGGATAACCAGTACTTC | CARSYRTGDNQYF
NA | TRBJ1-1 | NA | TRBV6-5 | TGTGCCACCAAAAGGGGACATTTGAACACTGAAGCTTTCTTT | CATKRGHLNTEAFF
NA | TRBJ2-3 | NA | TRBV19 | TGTGCCAGTAGTATCGGAGCGTATAGCACAGATACGCAGTATTTT | CASSIGAYSTDTQYF
NA | TRBJ1-2 | few | TRBV6-5 | TGTGCCAGCAGTTCCCATTTTAACTATGGCTACACCTTC | CASSSHFNYGYTF
TRBD1 | TRBJ2-1 | NA | TRBV10-3 | TGTGCCATCAGAGATGACAGGGGGCACAGAGATGAGCAGTTCTTC | CAIRDDRGHRDEQFF
TRBD1 | TRBJ1-2 | NA | TRBV4-1 | TGCGCCAGCAGCCAAGAACAGGGGGGGGATATAGGTGGCTACACCTTC | CASSQEQGGDIGGYTF
TRBD2 | TRBJ2-2 | NA | TRBV19 | TGTGCCAGTAGTATTGGTGCTAGCGGGATTCCCGGGGAGCTGTTTTTT | CASSIGASGIPGELFF
NA | TRBJ1-6 | NA | TRBV3-1/TRBV3-2 | TGTGCCAGCAGCCAAGATAGCACGGCTTCACCCCTCCACTTT | CASSQDSTASPLHF
TRBD2 | TRBJ2-3 | NA | TRBV6-5 | TGTGCCACCGGACTAGCGGGTGACCGCACAGATACGCAGTATTTT | CATGLAGDRTDTQYF
NA | TRBJ1-1 | NA | TRBV30 | TGTGCCTGGAGTGTGAGAATGAACACTGAAGCTTTCTTT | CAWSVRMNTEAFF
NA | TRBJ1-3 | NA | TRBV18 | TGTGCCAGCTCCCAGGGAACTGGAAACACCATATATTTT | CASSQGTGNTIYF
NA | TRBJ2-3 | NA | TRBV3-1/TRBV3-2 | TGTGCCAGCAGCCAACGCGGGGGCGGGGAAGATACGCAGTATTTT | CASSQRGGGEDTQYF
TRBD2 | TRBJ2-1 | NA | TRBV7-8 | TGTGCCAGCAGCTTATTCGGGGGGAACTACAATGAGCAGTTCTTC | CASSLFGGNYNEQFF
TRBD1 | TRBJ1-5 | NA | TRBV30 | TGTGCCTGGAGGGGGACAGGACAGCCCCAGCATTTT | CAWRGTGQPQHF
TRBD1 | TRBJ1-2 | NA | TRBV10-3 | TGTGCCATCAGGGGACAGGACAAAGGCCCTACTAACTATGGCTACACCTTC | CAIRGQDKGPTNYGYTF
TRBD2 | TRBJ2-3 | NA | TRBV30 | TGTGCCTGGAGCGTACTAGCGGGGGGGACAGATACGCAGTATTTT | CAWSVLAGGTDTQYF
NA | TRBJ1-2 | NA | TRBV7-2 | TGTGCCAGCAGCCGCCTCGTAAGCGGGTACTATGGCTACACCTTC | CASSRLVSGYYGYTF
NA | TRBJ2-7 | NA | TRBV6-5 | TGTGCCAGCACCTCAACTGGGAGTCACGAGCAGTACTTC | CASTSTGSHEQYF
TRBD2 | TRBJ2-3 | NA | TRBV10-3 | TGTGCCATCAGTGACGGGCGGGGGGGCACAGATACGCAGTATTTT | CAISDGRGGTDTQYF
TRBD1 | TRBJ1-2 | NA | TRBV6-5 | TGTGCCAGCAGTTATTCGGACAGGGGGGCCTACTATGGCTACACCTTC | CASSYSDRGAYYGYTF
NA | TRBJ2-1 | once | TRBV2 | TGTGCCAGCAGTGACGGACGAGGGAGTTATTACAATGAGCAGTTCTTC | CASSDGRGSYYNEQFF
TRBD2 | TRBJ2-2 | NA | TRBV3-1/TRBV3-2 | TGTGCCAGCCGCCTGGCGGGGGTAGGGGAGCTGTTTTTT | CASRLAGVGELFF
TRBD1 | TRBJ1-6 | NA | TRBV9 | TGTGCCAGCAGCGTAGGACAGGGAGATTCACCCCTCCACTTT | CASSVGQGDSPLHF
NA | TRBJ1-1 | NA | TRBV5-1 | TGCGCCAGCAGCTTTTCCCCGTTGAACACTGAAGCTTTCTTT | CASSFSPLNTEAFF
NA | TRBJ1-1 | NA | TRBV10-3 | TGTGCCATCAGTGAGAGTCCCAGGGGCACTGAAGCTTTCTTT | CAISESPRGTEAFF
NA | TRBJ2-5 | NA | TRBV30 | TGTGCCTGGAGTGAACTTGCTGAGACCCAGTACTTC | CAWSELAETQYF
NA | TRBJ2-5 | NA | TRBV11-2 | TGTGCCAGCAGCTTAGGACAGGAAGAGACCCAGTACTTC | CASSLGQEETQYF
TRBD1 | TRBJ1-3 | NA | TRBV9 | TGTGCCAGCAGCCCACTATCCAGGGGGCTTTCTGGAAACACCATATATTTT | CASSPLSRGLSGNTIYF
NA | TRBJ1-5 | NA | TRBV19 | TGTGCCAGTACCCAAGGCAGGGGATTTAATCAGCCCCAGCATTTT | CASTQGRGFNQPQHF
NA | TRBJ2-5 | NA | TRBV9 | TGTGCCAGCAGCGACAGACCCACCGCGGGACTTGCAGAGACCCAGTACTTC | CASSDRPTAGLAETQYF
NA | TRBJ2-1 | NA | TRBV7-2 | TGTGCCAGCAGCCTTACTAGCTCCCACAATGAGCAGTTCTTC | CASSLTSSHNEQFF
NA | TRBJ1-5 | NA | TRBV19 | TGTGCCAGTAGTGCAGGGAGGGGTAGCAATCAGCCCCAGCATTTT | CASSAGRGSNQPQHF
NA | TRBJ2-3 | NA | TRBV6-5 | TGTGCCAGCAGGGGGAGCCGCACAGATACGCAGTATTTT | CASRGSRTDTQYF
NA | TRBJ1-1 | once | TRBV6-6 | TGTGCCAGCAGTTATCAGGGGACCGACACTGAAGCTTTCTTT | CASSYQGTDTEAFF
NA | TRBJ1-1 | NA | TRBV6-5 | TGTGCCAGCAGTTACGACAGTGAGATGAACACTGAAGCTTTCTTT | CASSYDSEMNTEAFF
NA | TRBJ1-2 | NA | TRBV7-2 | TGTGCCAGCAGCCTGGGGGGGGAGGCCCTAACCTTC | CASSLGGEALTF
NA | TRBJ1-6 | NA | TRBV10-2 | TGCGCCAGCGGTCGACAGATCAATTCACCCCTCCACTTT | CASGRQINSPLHF
TRBD2 | TRBJ2-3 | once | TRBV5-1 | TGCGCCAGCAGCGTTATAGCGGGGGGCAGCACAGATACGCAGTATTTT | CASSVIAGGSTDTQYF
TRBD1 | TRBJ1-2 | NA | TRBV28 | TGTGCCAGCAGCCCTCGACAGGGGGGGGACTATGGCTACACCTTC | CASSPRQGGDYGYTF
NA | TRBJ1-4 | NA | TRBV7-9 | TGTGCCAGCAGCCCGACGGAGGGTAGTGAAAAACTGTTTTTT | CASSPTEGSEKLFF
NA | TRBJ1-3 | NA | TRBV7-3 | TGTGCCAGCAGCTTAACTGGCGCAGGATCTGGAAACACCATATATTTT | CASSLTGAGSGNTIYF
TRBD1 | TRBJ2-7 | NA | TRBV7-9 | TGTGCCAGCAGCTTAGCCCCTGGACAGGGGAGTTTTTACGAGCAGTACTTC | CASSLAPGQGSFYEQYF
TRBD1 | TRBJ2-2 | once | TRBV10-1 | TGCGCCAGCAGTGTACAGGGGGTCGGGGAGCTGTTTTTT | CASSVQGVGELFF
TRBD1 | TRBJ2-5 | NA | TRBV3-1/TRBV3-2 | TGTGCCAGCAGCCAGAGGGACAGGGCCGGGGAGACCCAGTACTTC | CASSQRDRAGETQYF
NA | TRBJ2-6 | NA | TRBV19 | TGTGCCAGTAGACAGGGCTCTGGGGCCAACGTCCTGACTTTC | CASRQGSGANVLTF
NA | TRBJ1-1 | few | TRBV24-1 | TGTGCCACCAGTGAGGGGGCGAACACTGAAGCTTTCTTT | CATSEGANTEAFF
NA | TRBJ1-2 | NA | TRBV4-2 | TGTGCCAGCAGCCAAGATTTATTAAGTTCCTCCCAAGCGAGTACATTCAACTATGGCTACACCTTC | CASSQDLLSSSQASTFNYGYTF
TRBD1 | TRBJ1-4 | NA | TRBV29-1 | TGCAGCGCCGGAGGCAGGGGGCGGCAATCTAATGAAAAACTGTTTTTT | CSAGGRGRQSNEKLFF
NA | TRBJ2-3 | NA | TRBV7-9 | TGTGCCAGCTCTAGCACAGATACGCAGTATTTT | CASSSTDTQYF
TRBD1 | TRBJ1-2 | NA | TRBV6-2/TRBV6-3 | TGTGCCAGCAGTCCGTCCCGGGACAGGGAATACACCTTC | CASSPSRDREYTF